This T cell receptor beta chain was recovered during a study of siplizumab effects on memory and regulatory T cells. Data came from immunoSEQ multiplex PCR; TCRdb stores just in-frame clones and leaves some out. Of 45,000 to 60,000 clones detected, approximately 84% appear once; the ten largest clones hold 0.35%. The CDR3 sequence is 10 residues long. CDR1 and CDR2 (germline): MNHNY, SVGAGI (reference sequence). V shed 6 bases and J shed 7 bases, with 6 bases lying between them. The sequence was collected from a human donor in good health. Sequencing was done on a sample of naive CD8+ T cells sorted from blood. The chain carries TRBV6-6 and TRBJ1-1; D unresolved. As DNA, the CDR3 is TGTGCCAGCAGGTTCCTTGAAGCTTTCTTT. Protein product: CASRFLEAFF.